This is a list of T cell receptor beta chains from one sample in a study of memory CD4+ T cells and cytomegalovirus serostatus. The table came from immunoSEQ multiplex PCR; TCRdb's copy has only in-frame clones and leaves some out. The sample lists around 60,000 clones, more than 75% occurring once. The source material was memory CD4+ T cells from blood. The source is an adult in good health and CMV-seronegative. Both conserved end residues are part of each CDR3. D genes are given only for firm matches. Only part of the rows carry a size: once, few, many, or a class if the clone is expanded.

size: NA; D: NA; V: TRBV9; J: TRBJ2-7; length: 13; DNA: TGTGCCAGCAGCCCGCACTACGGGGACGAGCAGTACTTC; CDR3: CASSPHYGDEQYF
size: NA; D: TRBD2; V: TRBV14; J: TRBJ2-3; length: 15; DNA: TGTGCCAGCAGCCTACTAGCGGGGGGGCCAGATACGCAGTATTTT; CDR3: CASSLLAGGPDTQYF
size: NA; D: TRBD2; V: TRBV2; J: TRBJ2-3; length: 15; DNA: TGTGCCAGCAGATCGGGAGGGGGGCTCTCAGATACGCAGTATTTT; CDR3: CASRSGGGLSDTQYF
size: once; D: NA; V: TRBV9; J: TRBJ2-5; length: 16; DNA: TGTGCCAGCAGCCTGGGGTCTAGTGCATCCCGAGAGACCCAGTACTTC; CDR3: CASSLGSSASRETQYF
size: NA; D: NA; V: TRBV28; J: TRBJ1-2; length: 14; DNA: TGTGCCAGCAGTTTAGGCGGGTCTAACTATGGCTACACCTTC; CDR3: CASSLGGSNYGYTF
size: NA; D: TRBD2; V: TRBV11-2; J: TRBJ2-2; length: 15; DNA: TGTGCCAGCAGCTCGGCGGGAGTCTTGGGCGGGGAGCTGTTTTTT; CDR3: CASSSAGVLGGELFF
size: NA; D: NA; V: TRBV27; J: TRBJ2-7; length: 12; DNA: TGTGCCAGCCGTACTCGGGGTGGCGAGCAGTACTTC; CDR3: CASRTRGGEQYF
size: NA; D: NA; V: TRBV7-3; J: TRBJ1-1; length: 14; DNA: TGTGCCAGCAGCCCGCCGCCCGACAGAACTGAAGCTTTCTTT; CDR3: CASSPPPDRTEAFF
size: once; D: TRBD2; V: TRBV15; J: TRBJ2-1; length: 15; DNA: TGTGCCACCAGCAGAGAACGGACTAGCGGGAATGAGCAGTTCTTC; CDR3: CATSRERTSGNEQFF
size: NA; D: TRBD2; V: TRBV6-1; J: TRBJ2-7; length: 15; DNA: TGTGCCAGCAGTCCCGGGACTAGCGGGGGGTACGAGCAGTACTTC; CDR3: CASSPGTSGGYEQYF
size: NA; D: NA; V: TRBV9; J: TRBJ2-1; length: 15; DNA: TGTGCCAGCAGCCCAATGGGACAATCATACAATGAGCAGTTCTTC; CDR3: CASSPMGQSYNEQFF
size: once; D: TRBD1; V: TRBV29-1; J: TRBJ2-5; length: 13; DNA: TGCAGCGTCGAATTAACAGGGGTGGAGACCCAGTACTTC; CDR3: CSVELTGVETQYF
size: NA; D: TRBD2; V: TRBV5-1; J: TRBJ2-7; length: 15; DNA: TGCGCCAGCAGTCGAGCGGGGGCCAGCTCCTACGAGCAGTACTTC; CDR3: CASSRAGASSYEQYF
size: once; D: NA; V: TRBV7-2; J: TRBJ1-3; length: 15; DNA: TGTGCCAGCAGCCCTGGGGGACCGCAACGAAACACCATATATTTT; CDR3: CASSPGGPQRNTIYF
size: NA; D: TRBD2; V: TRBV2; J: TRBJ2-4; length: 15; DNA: TGTGCCAGCAGCCCCTTGGCGGGGGTGAAAAACATTCAGTACTTC; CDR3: CASSPLAGVKNIQYF
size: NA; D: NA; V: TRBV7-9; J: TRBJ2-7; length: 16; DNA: TGTGCCAGCAGCTTAGAGGTTTTCGGAAGCTCCTACGAGCAGTACTTC; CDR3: CASSLEVFGSSYEQYF
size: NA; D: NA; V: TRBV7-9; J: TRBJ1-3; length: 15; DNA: TGTGCCAGCAGCACCTGGGACAACTCTGGAAACACCATATATTTT; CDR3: CASSTWDNSGNTIYF
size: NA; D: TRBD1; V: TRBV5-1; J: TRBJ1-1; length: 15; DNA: TGCGCCAGCAGCTTTACCGGGACAGGGGGCACTGAAGCTTTCTTT; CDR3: CASSFTGTGGTEAFF
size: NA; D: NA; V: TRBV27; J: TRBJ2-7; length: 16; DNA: TGTGCCAGCACGCCGGCAGGGGGGACGGGGACCTACGAGCAGTACTTC; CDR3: CASTPAGGTGTYEQYF
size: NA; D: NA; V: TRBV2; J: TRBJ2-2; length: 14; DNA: TGTGCCAGTCGTAGGAGGGCTCTGGGCGGGGAGCTGTTTTTT; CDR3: CASRRRALGGELFF
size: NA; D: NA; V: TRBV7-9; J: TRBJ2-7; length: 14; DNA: TGTGCCAGCAGCTTAGGCGCAGGCTCCTACGAGCAGTACTTC; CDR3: CASSLGAGSYEQYF
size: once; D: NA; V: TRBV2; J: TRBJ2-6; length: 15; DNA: TGTGCCAGCAGTGAAGGCGGGTCTGGGGCCAACGTCCTGACTTTC; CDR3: CASSEGGSGANVLTF
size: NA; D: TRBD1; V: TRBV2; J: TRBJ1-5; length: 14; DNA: TGTGCCAGCAGTGTCCAGGGGGGCAATCAGCCCCAGCATTTT; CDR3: CASSVQGGNQPQHF
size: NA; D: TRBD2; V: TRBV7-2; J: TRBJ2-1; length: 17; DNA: TGTGCCAGCAGCAGCAAGACTAGCGGGATAGGATTCGTTGAGCAGTTCTTC; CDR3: CASSSKTSGIGFVEQFF
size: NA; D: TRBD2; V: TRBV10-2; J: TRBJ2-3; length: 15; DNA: TGCGCCAGCAGCGCCTTTACTAGCGGGGAAGATACGCAGTATTTT; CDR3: CASSAFTSGEDTQYF
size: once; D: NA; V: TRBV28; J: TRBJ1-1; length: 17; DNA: TGTGCCAGCAGTTTTACCCCCCGACGGCCAGGGAACACTGAAGCTTTCTTT; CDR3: CASSFTPRRPGNTEAFF
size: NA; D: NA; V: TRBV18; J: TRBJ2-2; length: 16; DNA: TGTGCCAGCTCACCACACGGACCCGAGAACACCGGGGAGCTGTTTTTT; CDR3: CASSPHGPENTGELFF
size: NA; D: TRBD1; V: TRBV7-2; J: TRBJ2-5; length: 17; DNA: TGTGCCAGCAGCCTCGGGACAGTTACAGATCTTCAAGAGACCCAGTACTTC; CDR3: CASSLGTVTDLQETQYF
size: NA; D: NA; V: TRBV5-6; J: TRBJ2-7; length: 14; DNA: TGTGCCAGCAGCTTCAGACATCCGGACTACGAGCAGTACTTC; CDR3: CASSFRHPDYEQYF
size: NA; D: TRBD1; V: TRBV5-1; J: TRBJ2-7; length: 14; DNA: TGCGCCAGCAGCTTTGGACAGGGGGTTTACGAGCAGTACTTC; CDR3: CASSFGQGVYEQYF
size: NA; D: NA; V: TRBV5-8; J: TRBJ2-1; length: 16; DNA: TGTGCCAGCAGCTTACAGGGTTGGGGGGGATACAATGAGCAGTTCTTC; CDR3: CASSLQGWGGYNEQFF
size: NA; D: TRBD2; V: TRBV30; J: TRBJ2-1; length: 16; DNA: TGTGCCTGGAGTGTGCCCCTTCTAGCGGGAGTTGATGAGCAGTTCTTC; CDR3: CAWSVPLLAGVDEQFF
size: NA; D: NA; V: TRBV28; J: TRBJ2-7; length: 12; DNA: TGTGCCAGCAGCTACATCCGGGACGAGCAGTACTTC; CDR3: CASSYIRDEQYF
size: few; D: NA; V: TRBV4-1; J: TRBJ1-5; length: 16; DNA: TGCGCCAGCAGCCAAGATGGGGGGCTGGGCAATCAGCCCCAGCATTTT; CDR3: CASSQDGGLGNQPQHF
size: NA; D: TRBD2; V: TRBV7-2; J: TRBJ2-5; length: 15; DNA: TGTGCCAGCAGCTCACAGAGCGGGAACCAAGAGACCCAGTACTTC; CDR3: CASSSQSGNQETQYF
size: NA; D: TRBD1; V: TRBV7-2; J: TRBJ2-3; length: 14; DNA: TGTGCCAGCAGCAAAAACAGGGGACCAGATACGCAGTATTTT; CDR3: CASSKNRGPDTQYF
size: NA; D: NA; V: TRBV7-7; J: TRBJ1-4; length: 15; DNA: TGTGCCAGCAGCTTATCCAGGTCAACTAATGAAAAACTGTTTTTT; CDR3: CASSLSRSTNEKLFF
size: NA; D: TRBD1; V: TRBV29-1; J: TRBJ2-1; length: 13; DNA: TGCAGCGTCAAGTCCACAGGGGACAATGAGCAGTTCTTC; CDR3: CSVKSTGDNEQFF
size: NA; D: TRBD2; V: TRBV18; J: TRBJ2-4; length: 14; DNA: TGTGCCAGCTCACCATCGGGGGGGTTACACAATCAGTACTTC; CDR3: CASSPSGGLHNQYF
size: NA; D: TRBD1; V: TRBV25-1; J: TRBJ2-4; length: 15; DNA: TGTGCCAGCAGTGCAACAGGGGTCTTGGGAAACATTCAGTACTTC; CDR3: CASSATGVLGNIQYF